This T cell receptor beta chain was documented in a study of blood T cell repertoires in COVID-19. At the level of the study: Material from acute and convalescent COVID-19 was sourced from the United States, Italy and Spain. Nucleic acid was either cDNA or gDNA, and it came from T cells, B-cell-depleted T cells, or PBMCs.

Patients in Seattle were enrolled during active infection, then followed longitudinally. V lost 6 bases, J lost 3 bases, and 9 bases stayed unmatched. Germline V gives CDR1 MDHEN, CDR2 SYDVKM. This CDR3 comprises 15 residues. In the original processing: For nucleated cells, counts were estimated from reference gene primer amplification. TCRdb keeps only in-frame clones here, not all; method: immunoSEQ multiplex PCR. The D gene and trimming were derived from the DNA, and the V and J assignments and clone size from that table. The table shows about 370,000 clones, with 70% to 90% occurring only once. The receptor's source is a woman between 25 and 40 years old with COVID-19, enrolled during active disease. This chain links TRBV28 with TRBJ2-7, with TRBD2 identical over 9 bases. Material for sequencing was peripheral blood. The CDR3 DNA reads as TGTGCCAGCAGCCGTTCATTAGCGGGAGTCTACGAGCAGTACTTC. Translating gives CASSRSLAGVYEQYF.